This T cell receptor beta chain stems from a study of cytotoxic CD8 clonotypes in ibrutinib-treated CLL. Looking at the study overall: Results showed some 25 partial and 2 complete responses; following median roughly 66 months, approximately 15 remained remitted, roughly 12 advanced. Response sampling came at median approximately a year of treatment, ranging about 6 to 36 months. Productive templates averaged approximately 250,000 per sample, and productive rearrangements roughly 90,000.

The CDR3 consists of 16 residues. Germline lookup yields CDR1 SGHRS and CDR2 YFSETQ. V lost 3 bases and J lost 5, with 17 bases in between. The planned depth of sequencing spanned 1 in 200,000 to 1 in 1 million T cells. TCRdb keeps only in-frame clones here, not all; method: immunoSEQ multiplex PCR. The sample lists about 32,000 clones; 70% to 80% were seen once. The receptor was derived from a human donor with chronic lymphocytic leukemia. V and J are TRBV5-1 and TRBJ2-2; perhaps TRBD1 as D (5 bases). This material consisted of PBMCs, taken at disease progression, from a patient treated with ibrutinib. CDR3 amino acids: CASSSKDSDLTGELFF. The CDR3 region has the DNA TGCGCCAGCAGCTCGAAAGACAGCGATTTAACCGGGGAGCTGTTTTTT.